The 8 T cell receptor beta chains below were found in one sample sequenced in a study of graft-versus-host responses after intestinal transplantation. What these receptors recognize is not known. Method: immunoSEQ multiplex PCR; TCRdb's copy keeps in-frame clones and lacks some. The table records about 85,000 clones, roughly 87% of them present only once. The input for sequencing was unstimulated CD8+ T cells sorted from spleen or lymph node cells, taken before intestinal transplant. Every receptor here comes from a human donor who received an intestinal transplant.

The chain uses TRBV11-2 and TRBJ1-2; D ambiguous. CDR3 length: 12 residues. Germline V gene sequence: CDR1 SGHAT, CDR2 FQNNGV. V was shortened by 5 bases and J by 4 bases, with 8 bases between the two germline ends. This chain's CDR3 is CASSPDSYGYTF. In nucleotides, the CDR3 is TGTGCCAGCAGCCCTGACTCCTATGGCTACACCTTC.

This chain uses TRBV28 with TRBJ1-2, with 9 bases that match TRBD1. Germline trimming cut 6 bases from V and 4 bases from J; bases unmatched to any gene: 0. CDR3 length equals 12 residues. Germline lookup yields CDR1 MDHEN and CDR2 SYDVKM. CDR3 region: CASRDRGYGYTF. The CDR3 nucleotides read TGTGCCAGCAGGGACAGGGGCTATGGCTACACCTTC.

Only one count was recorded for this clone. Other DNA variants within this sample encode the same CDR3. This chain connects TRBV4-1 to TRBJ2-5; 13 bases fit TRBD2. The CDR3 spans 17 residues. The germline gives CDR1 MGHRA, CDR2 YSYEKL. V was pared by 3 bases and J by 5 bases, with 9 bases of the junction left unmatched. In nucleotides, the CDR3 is TGCGCCAGCAGCCACATGACTAGCGGGGGGCCGGGGGAGACCCAGTACTTC. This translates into CASSHMTSGGPGETQYF.

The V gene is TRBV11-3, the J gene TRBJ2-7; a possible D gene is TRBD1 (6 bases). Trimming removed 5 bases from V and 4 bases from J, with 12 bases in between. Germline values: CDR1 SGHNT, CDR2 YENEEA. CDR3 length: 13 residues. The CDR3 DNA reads TGTGCCAGCAGCACAGACAGGCCTTACGAGCAGTACTTC. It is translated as CASSTDRPYEQYF.

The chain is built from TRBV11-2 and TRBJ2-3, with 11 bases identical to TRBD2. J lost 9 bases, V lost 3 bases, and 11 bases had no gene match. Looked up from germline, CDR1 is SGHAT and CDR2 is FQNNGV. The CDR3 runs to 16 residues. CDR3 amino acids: CASSLGLADFPYTQYF. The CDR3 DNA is TGTGCCAGCAGCTTGGGACTAGCGGACTTTCCATACACGCAGTATTTT. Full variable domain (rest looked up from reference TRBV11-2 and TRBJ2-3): EAGVAQSPRYKIIEKRQSVAFWCNPISGHATLYWYQQILGQGPKLLIQFQNNGVVDDSQLPKDRFSAERLKGVDSTLKIQPAKLEDSAVYLCASSLGLADFPYTQYFGPGTRLTVL.

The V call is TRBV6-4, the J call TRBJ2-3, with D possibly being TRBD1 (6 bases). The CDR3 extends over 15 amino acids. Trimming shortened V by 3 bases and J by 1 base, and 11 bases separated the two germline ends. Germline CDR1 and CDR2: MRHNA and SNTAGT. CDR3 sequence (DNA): TGTGCCAGCAGTGAATTGCCAGGGGGCACAGATACGCAGTATTTT. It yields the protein CASSELPGGTDTQYF.

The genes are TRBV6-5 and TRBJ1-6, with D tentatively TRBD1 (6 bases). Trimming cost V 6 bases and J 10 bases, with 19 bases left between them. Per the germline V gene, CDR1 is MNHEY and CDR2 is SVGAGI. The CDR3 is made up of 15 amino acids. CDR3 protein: CASRSSGGQTSPLHF. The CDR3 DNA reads TGTGCCAGCAGATCCTCGGGAGGACAGACCTCACCCCTCCACTTT.

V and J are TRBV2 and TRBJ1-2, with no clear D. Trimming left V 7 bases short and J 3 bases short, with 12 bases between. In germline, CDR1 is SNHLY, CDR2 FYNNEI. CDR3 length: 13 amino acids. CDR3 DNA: TGTGCCAGCACCCCCGGGGTTCACTATGGCTACACCTTC. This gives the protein CASTPGVHYGYTF.